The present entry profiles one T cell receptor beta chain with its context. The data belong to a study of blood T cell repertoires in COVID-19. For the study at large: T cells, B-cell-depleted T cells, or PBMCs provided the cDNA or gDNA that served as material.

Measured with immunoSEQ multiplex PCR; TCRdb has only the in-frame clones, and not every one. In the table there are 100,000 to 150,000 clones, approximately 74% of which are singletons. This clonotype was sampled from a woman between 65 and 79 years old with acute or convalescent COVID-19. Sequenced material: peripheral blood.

The CDR3 protein is CASSYPSAGGLRSGANVLTF. In DNA, the CDR3 is TGTGCCAGCAGTTACCCGTCAGCGGGAGGGCTTCGCTCTGGGGCCAACGTCCTGACTTTC. J is TRBJ2-6 and V is TRBV6-2 or TRBV6-3; 10 nucleotides agree with TRBD2. Germline CDR1 reads MNHEY; CDR2 reads SVGEGT. CDR3 length: 20 amino acids. The trim removed 2 bases at V and 0 bases at J, leaving 10 bases unmatched.